This TCR beta chain was found in a study of cytomegalovirus exposure and HLA in healthy donors. Remarks on this clone: Its antigen is not known.

Between the trimmed V and J ends, which lost 5 bases and 4 bases, there was a span of 18 bases. Germline V gene sequence: CDR1 SGHVS, CDR2 FQNEAQ. This CDR3 region has 16 residues. 60 Vbeta and 13 Jbeta primers were used in PCR. This table comes from immunoSEQ multiplex PCR, and its TCRdb copy is limited to in-frame clones, with some not included. Among roughly 150,000 clones listed, roughly 65% were seen once. The study's findings and limits: Researchers reported in a later analysis that a missense DCLRE1C variant was tied to TCR beta V- and J-gene trimming. Most of the TCR beta V segments (in an earlier analysis) were productive either about 90% or about 30% of the time.

The clonotype was recovered from a man between 60 and 75 years old in good health and CMV-seronegative. The chain joins TRBV7-8 to TRBJ2-1, with unresolved D. Sequencing was carried out using PBMCs. The CDR3 DNA reads TGTGCCAGCAGCCCGATAAGTGCAGTCAGATACAATGAGCAGTTCTTC. Translated: CASSPISAVRYNEQFF.